The 32 T cell receptor beta chains reported below all come from one sample, sequenced in a study of T cell responses to AZD1222 COVID-19 vaccine. Sequencing was performed with immunoSEQ multiplex PCR; in TCRdb, only in-frame clones are kept and a portion is missing. This table has 250,000 to 300,000 clones, about 94% appearing once. This specimen consisted of peripheral blood, obtained 28 days after the second AZD1222 dose. These receptors all stem from an adult who received the AZD1222 COVID-19 vaccine.

The V and J genes are TRBV30 and TRBJ2-7, with a weak D call TRBD2 (5 bases). Per germline, CDR1 GTSNPN and CDR2 SVGIG (reference sequence). This CDR3 has 14 residues. Trimming shortened V by 4 bases and J by 3 bases, and 16 bases separated the two germline ends. Written as DNA, the CDR3 is TGTGCCTGGACCCCCCGAGGGCCGGGCTACGAGCAGTACTTC. Amino acids: CAWTPRGPGYEQYF. The full variable domain, in which reference TRBV30 and TRBJ2-7 provide the parts outside the CDR3, is SQTIHQWPATLVQPVGSPLSLECTVEGTSNPNLYWYRQAAGRGLQLLFYSVGIGQISSEVPQNLSASRPQDRQFILSSKKLLLSDSGFYLCAWTPRGPGYEQYFGPGTRLTVT.

This clone was detected only once. This chain joins TRBV7-9 and TRBJ2-7, with TRBD1 matching 9 bases. Germline values: CDR1 SEHNR, CDR2 FQNEAQ (reference sequence). CDR3 length: 15 amino acids. Unmatched junction bases numbered 8, after V lost 5 bases and J lost 3 bases. CDR3: CASSRSGTGNYEQYF. The CDR3 DNA is TGTGCCAGCAGCCGGTCCGGGACAGGGAACTACGAGCAGTACTTC.

The chain recombines TRBV20-1 with TRBJ2-3; perhaps TRBD2 as D (5 bases). Germline CDR1 and CDR2: DFQATT and SNEGSKA (reference sequence). This CDR3 spans 11 amino acids. Here the CDR3 DNA reads TGCTCCGGACTCTTCACAGATACGCAGTATTTT. It is translated as CSGLFTDTQYF.

The DNA for the CDR3 is TGTGCCAGCAGTACAGAGCTGGGAGGAGCGTACGAGCAGTACTTC. Translated, it gives CASSTELGGAYEQYF. The chain recombines TRBV28 with TRBJ2-7; D possibly corresponds to TRBD2 (6 bases). Germline assignment: CDR1 MDHEN and CDR2 SYDVKM. The V end was cut by 5 bases, the J end by 4 bases, with 18 bases between. CDR3 size: 15 residues.

The rearrangement links TRBV5-6 to TRBJ2-5; 9 nucleotides agree with TRBD2. The CDR3 length is 16 residues. V was clipped by 2 bases and J by 0 bases; unmatched bases: 5. From germline, CDR1 is SGHDT and CDR2 YYEEEE. The CDR3 spells CASSFLAGMYQETQYF. In DNA form, the CDR3 reads TGTGCCAGCAGCTTCCTAGCGGGGATGTACCAAGAGACCCAGTACTTC. The full variable domain, in which reference TRBV5-6 and TRBJ2-5 provide the parts outside the CDR3, is DAGVTQSPTHLIKTRGQQVTLRCSPKSGHDTVSWYQQALGQGPQFIFQYYEEEERQRGNFPDRFSGHQFPNYSSELNVNALLLGDSALYLCASSFLAGMYQETQYFGPGTRLLVL.

The sample holds one count of this clone. This chain connects TRBV7-2 to TRBJ1-1; possible D gene TRBD1, 5 bases. The CDR3 covers 14 residues. V was pared by 5 bases and J by 3 bases, with 13 bases between. In germline, CDR1 is SGHTA, CDR2 FQGNSA. CDR3 sequence: CASSPQGSHTEAFF. In DNA form, the CDR3 reads TGTGCCAGCAGCCCTCAGGGATCCCACACTGAAGCTTTCTTT. Variable domain in full (rest from reference TRBV7-2 and TRBJ1-1): GAGVSQSPSNKVTEKGKDVELRCDPISGHTALYWYRQSLGQGLEFLIYFQGNSAPDKSGLPSDRFSAERTGGSVSTLTIQRTQQEDSAVYLCASSPQGSHTEAFFGQGTRLTVV.

V usage is TRBV28 and J usage is TRBJ2-2; no reliable D call. CDR3 size: 11 residues. Trimming stripped 4 bases from V and 8 bases from J, with 5 bases between. Germline V lookup: CDR1 MDHEN, CDR2 SYDVKM. CDR3 sequence: CASSSLGELFF. In DNA, the CDR3 is TGTGCCAGCAGTTCCTTGGGGGAGCTGTTTTTT.

The genes are TRBV5-6 and TRBJ1-4, with D possibly being TRBD1 (6 bases). The CDR3 is 16 amino acids. V dropped 2 bases and J dropped 8 bases, with 19 bases sitting between them. CDR1 is SGHDT, CDR2 YYEEEE, per germline. The CDR3 bases are TGTGCCAGCAGCTTTCTGGCAGGGGCAAGGGGAGAAAAACTGTTTTTT. Amino acids: CASSFLAGARGEKLFF.

V is TRBV3-1 (or the pseudogene TRBV3-2) and J is TRBJ2-7; D unclear. Trimming took off 1 base at V and 5 bases at J, with 6 bases between the two ends. The germline V gene has CDR1 LGHDT and CDR2 YNNKEL (reference sequence). This CDR3 has 12 amino acids. CDR3 coding DNA: TGTGCCAGCAGCCAAGTGTCGAACGAGCAGTACTTC. It specifies CASSQVSNEQYF.

The chain recombines TRBV10-1 with TRBJ1-1, with D uncertain. Trimming shortened V by 8 bases and J by 6 bases, and 7 bases separated the two germline ends. The CDR3 is made up of 10 amino acids. Germline CDR1 is WNHNN and CDR2 is SYGVQD (reference sequence). Here the CDR3 DNA reads TGCGCCAGCTCCGGAGCTGAAGCTTTCTTT. Translation gives CASSGAEAFF.

This chain joins TRBV5-6 and TRBJ2-1; 15 positions match TRBD2. V lost 5 bases and J lost 8; bases outside the gene matches: 5. The CDR3 is 15 amino acids. Germline values: CDR1 SGHDT, CDR2 YYEEEE. The CDR3: CASRVGLAGGYEQFF. The DNA for the CDR3 is TGTGCCAGCAGGGTGGGACTAGCGGGGGGTTATGAGCAGTTCTTC. The full variable domain, its missing parts supplied by reference TRBV5-6 and TRBJ2-1, is DAGVTQSPTHLIKTRGQQVTLRCSPKSGHDTVSWYQQALGQGPQFIFQYYEEEERQRGNFPDRFSGHQFPNYSSELNVNALLLGDSALYLCASRVGLAGGYEQFFGPGTRLTVL.

The chain has TRBV4-2 and TRBJ2-1; tentative D call: TRBD1 (5 bases). This CDR3 spans 16 amino acids. The V end was cut by 2 bases, the J end by 0 bases, with 11 bases between. The germline V gene has CDR1 LGHNA and CDR2 YNFKEQ. DNA for the CDR3: TGTGCCAGCAGCCAATTAGGGGCCAGCTCCTACAATGAGCAGTTCTTC. This gives the protein CASSQLGASSYNEQFF.

The chain employs TRBV29-1 and TRBJ2-7; D possibly corresponds to TRBD1 (5 bases). This CDR3 has 14 amino acids. CDR1 and CDR2 (germline): SQVTM, ANQGSEA. V lost 6 bases, J lost 2 bases, and 17 bases lay in between. The CDR3 bases are TGCAGCGTGGCGACAGCCTATGGCACCTACGAGCAGTACTTC. Translated, it gives CSVATAYGTYEQYF.

The chain couples TRBV2 to TRBJ1-5; no clear D gene. V lost 6 bases and J lost 4, with 10 bases in between. In germline, CDR1 is SNHLY, CDR2 FYNNEI. The CDR3 has 13 residues. The CDR3 loop is CASRDDPNQPQHF. The CDR3 DNA is TGTGCCAGCAGGGATGATCCTAATCAGCCCCAGCATTTT.

The rearrangement uses TRBV6-5 and TRBJ2-5; D is unclear. The CDR3 loop spans 14 amino acids. V was pared by 2 bases and J by 4 bases, with 11 bases between. The germline CDR1 and CDR2 sequences are MNHEY and SVGAGI. The CDR3 bases are TGTGCCAGCAGTTACGAGAAGGGAAGAGAGACCCAGTACTTC. Translating gives CASSYEKGRETQYF.

The CDR3 DNA reads as TGTGCCAGTAGTACCCACCTAGACACTGAAGCTTTCTTT. Protein sequence: CASSTHLDTEAFF. The chain is built from TRBV19 and TRBJ1-1; no definite D call. The V gene lost 4 bases and the J gene lost 3 bases, with 9 bases spanning the gap. Germline V gene data show CDR1 as LNHDA and CDR2 as SQIVND (reference sequence). The CDR3 sequence is 13 residues long.

The rearrangement links TRBV5-1 to TRBJ2-3, with 9 bases matching TRBD2. The germline CDR1 and CDR2 sequences are SGHRS and YFSETQ. The trim removed 3 bases at V and 1 base at J, leaving 12 bases unmatched. CDR3 length: 18 amino acids. CDR3 loop: CASSWGGGSGGRTDTQYF. Here the CDR3 DNA reads TGCGCCAGCAGCTGGGGCGGTGGAAGCGGGGGGCGCACAGATACGCAGTATTTT.

V and J are TRBV5-1 and TRBJ1-2; the D is unclear. The V and J ends lost 4 bases and 2 bases respectively, with 9 bases between them. The CDR3 loop spans 13 amino acids. Germline V gene lookup returns CDR1 SGHRS and CDR2 YFSETQ. The CDR3 spells CASSPKGNYGYTF. CDR3 DNA: TGCGCCAGCAGCCCGAAAGGGAACTATGGCTACACCTTC. The whole variable domain, remainder taken from reference TRBV5-1 and TRBJ1-2, is KAGVTQTPRYLIKTRGQQVTLSCSPISGHRSVSWYQQTPGQGLQFLFEYFSETQRNKGNFPGRFSGRQFSNSRSEMNVSTLELGDSALYLCASSPKGNYGYTFGSGTRLTVV.

The rearrangement joins TRBV5-1 to TRBJ1-2; D unresolved. Germline V gene sequence: CDR1 SGHRS, CDR2 YFSETQ. The CDR3 is 11 amino acids. Trimming removed 2 bases from V and 7 bases from J, with 6 bases in between. CDR3 DNA sequence: TGCGCCAGCAGCTTCGGACTTGGCTACACCTTC. Translation: CASSFGLGYTF. The whole variable domain, filled in from reference TRBV5-1 and TRBJ1-2, reads KAGVTQTPRYLIKTRGQQVTLSCSPISGHRSVSWYQQTPGQGLQFLFEYFSETQRNKGNFPGRFSGRQFSNSRSEMNVSTLELGDSALYLCASSFGLGYTFGSGTRLTVV.

The CDR3 region is CATRQLNTEAFF. DNA for the CDR3: TGTGCCACCCGACAGTTGAACACTGAAGCTTTCTTT. The chain combines TRBV28 with TRBJ1-1, with TRBD1 as a possible D gene (5 bases). Per the germline V gene, CDR1 is MDHEN and CDR2 is SYDVKM. The V end was cut by 10 bases, the J end by 0 bases, with 9 bases between. The CDR3 length is 12 residues.

The CDR3 bases are TGTGCCAGTAGGGTGACAGGGGGGTCGACTGAAGCTTTCTTT. This gives the protein CASRVTGGSTEAFF. The chain combines TRBV19 with TRBJ1-1, with 9 bases lining up with TRBD1. Germline CDR1 is LNHDA and CDR2 is SQIVND (reference sequence). This CDR3 is 14 amino acids long. V shed 6 bases, J shed 5 bases, and the junction held 7 bases outside the gene matches.

This chain connects TRBV4-3 to TRBJ2-1; TRBD2 matches at 10 bases. Trimming removed 4 bases from V and 5 bases from J; junction bases left unmatched: 5. Per the germline V gene, CDR1 is LGHNA and CDR2 is YSLEER. The CDR3 runs to 15 residues. The CDR3 here is CASSPWLAGDNEQFF. CDR3 bases: TGCGCCAGCAGCCCCTGGCTAGCGGGAGACAATGAGCAGTTCTTC.

This rearrangement joins TRBV12-3 or TRBV12-4 to TRBJ2-7; D not resolved. Deletions cut 6 bases from V and 6 bases from J, with 9 bases between. The CDR3 is 11 residues long. The CDR3 here is CASSPAFEQYF. The CDR3 nucleotides read TGTGCCAGCAGCCCTGCTTTCGAGCAGTACTTC.

The rearrangement joins TRBV27 to TRBJ1-2; no clear D. Germline CDR1 is MNHEY and CDR2 is SMNVEV (reference sequence). This CDR3 contains 13 residues. V dropped 7 bases and J dropped 5 bases, with 14 bases sitting between them. The CDR3 nucleotides read TGTGCCAGCAAGACACCATTATCTTATGGCTACACCTTC. Translation gives CASKTPLSYGYTF.

The chain couples TRBV28 to TRBJ2-7; D may match TRBD1 or TRBD2 (5 bases each). The CDR3 consists of 12 residues. The germline V gene encodes CDR1 MDHEN and CDR2 SYDVKM. Trimming cost V 11 bases and J 0 bases, with 11 bases left between them. The CDR3 region is CAAGRLSYEQYF. DNA for the CDR3: TGTGCCGCAGGGAGACTCTCCTACGAGCAGTACTTC.

The rearrangement joins TRBV4-1 to TRBJ2-1; TRBD1 might be the D (6 bases). Germline lookup yields CDR1 MGHRA and CDR2 YSYEKL. Between the trimmed V and J ends, which lost 5 bases and 6 bases, there was a span of 17 bases. The CDR3 spans 15 residues. The DNA of the CDR3 is TGCGCCAGCAGCAGCAGACAGGCTACTAGCAATGAGCAGTTCTTC. Its translation: CASSSRQATSNEQFF.

V gene TRBV28 combines with J gene TRBJ2-1, with 9 bases that match TRBD2. V lost 6 bases and J lost 10; bases outside the gene matches: 10. Germline lookup yields CDR1 MDHEN and CDR2 SYDVKM. CDR3 length equals 14 residues. The CDR3: CASSLPRLAGEQFF. The CDR3 nucleotides read TGTGCCAGCAGCCTACCCCGGCTAGCGGGGGAGCAGTTCTTC.

J is TRBJ1-2 and V is TRBV5-1; maybe TRBD1 (6 bases). The V gene lost 5 bases and the J gene lost 7 bases, with 18 bases spanning the gap. The CDR3 runs 14 residues. Germline V gene data show CDR1 as SGHRS and CDR2 as YFSETQ. The chain's CDR3 is CASRPLQGTIGYTF. CDR3 DNA: TGCGCCAGCAGACCCCTCCAGGGGACGATTGGCTACACCTTC.

The chain employs TRBV19 and TRBJ2-2; a weak D match, TRBD2 (6 bases). This CDR3 contains 15 residues. Between the trimmed V and J ends, which lost 5 bases and 6 bases, there was a span of 16 bases. CDR1 is LNHDA, CDR2 SQIVND, per germline (reference sequence). The CDR3 DNA reads as TGTGCCAGTAGTGCCGTCTGGAGGGACGCCGGGGAGCTGTTTTTT. It is translated as CASSAVWRDAGELFF.

The chain has TRBV5-1 and TRBJ1-2; tentative D call: TRBD1 (6 bases). V lost 0 bases, J lost 3 bases, and 12 bases lay in between. Germline-derived CDR1 and CDR2 are SGHRS and YFSETQ. The CDR3 totals 15 residues. For the CDR3, the DNA is TGCGCCAGCAGCTTGGATACGGGGGCTGACTATGGCTACACCTTC. This encodes CASSLDTGADYGYTF.

This chain connects TRBV18 to TRBJ2-3; no definite D call. V lost 0 bases and J lost 10, with 23 bases in between. This CDR3 is 17 amino acids long. Germline CDR1 is KGHSH and CDR2 is LQKENI. The CDR3 region is CASSPPSTSQYRYAQYF. CDR3 sequence (DNA): TGTGCCAGCTCACCACCTTCGACCTCCCAATACAGATACGCGCAGTATTTT.

This CDR3 is CASRVARGQPQHF. In nucleotides, the CDR3 is TGTGCCAGCAGAGTGGCCAGGGGTCAGCCCCAGCATTTT. The rearrangement joins TRBV2 to TRBJ1-5; a possible D gene is TRBD1 (6 bases). Looked up from germline, CDR1 is SNHLY and CDR2 is FYNNEI. The CDR3 consists of 13 residues. V was cut by 6 bases and J by 6 bases, with 12 bases left in between.